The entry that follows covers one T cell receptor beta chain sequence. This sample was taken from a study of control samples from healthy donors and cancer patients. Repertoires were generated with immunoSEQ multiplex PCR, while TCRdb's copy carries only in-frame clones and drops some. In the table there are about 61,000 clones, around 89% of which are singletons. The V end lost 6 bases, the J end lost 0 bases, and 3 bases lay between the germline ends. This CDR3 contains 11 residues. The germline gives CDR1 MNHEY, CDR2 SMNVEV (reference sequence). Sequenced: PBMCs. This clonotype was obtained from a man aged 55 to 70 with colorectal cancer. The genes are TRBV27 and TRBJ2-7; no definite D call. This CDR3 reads CASSHSYEQYF. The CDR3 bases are TGTGCCAGCAGCCACTCCTACGAGCAGTACTTC.